This TCR beta chain was identified in a study of T cells in Graves' hyperthyroidism and ophthalmopathy. The CDR3 covers 17 residues. Trimming cost V 4 bases and J 2 bases; bases outside gene matches: 7. Germline CDR1 is SGHTA and CDR2 is FQGNSA. TCR beta CDR3 regions were amplified from RNA transcripts. The HTBI primer set served for first-round RT-PCR of the TCR CDR3. TCRdb called the multiplex PCR reads again in MiXCR, with one record for every CDR3 protein. The sample carries a few hundred thousand distinct CDR3 sequences, about 15% recorded once. Hyperthyroidism, newly diagnosed and lasting under 2 months, affected patients aged 18 to 65. Fresh peripheral blood, about 9.9 ml, yielded the PBMCs. This clonotype was observed many times.

The sample comprised blood. V gene TRBV7-2 combines with J gene TRBJ2-1; TRBD2 matches 11 bases. This receptor was identified in a woman in her 30s with Graves' hyperthyroidism. CDR3 amino acids: CASSSLAGGLPYNEQFF. The CDR3 DNA reads TGTGCCAGCAGCTCCCTAGCGGGAGGTCTCCCCTACAATGAGCAGTTCTTC.